These T cell receptor beta chains were read from a single sample in a study of cytomegalovirus exposure and HLA in healthy donors. Generated by immunoSEQ multiplex PCR, the TCRdb table keeps only in-frame clones and is missing some. Of about 55,000 clones in the sample, 65% to 80% are singletons; the top ten hold about 37%. The sample consisted of PBMCs. All receptors derive from a man aged 35 to 55 in good health and CMV-seropositive. Each CDR3 is given with its conserved first and last residue. Fields, in order: CDR3 protein, CDR3 DNA, J gene, D gene, clone size, V gene. The D gene is left open where the match is weak. Where a row states a size, it is once, few, many or the class of an expanded clone; other rows omit it.

CDR3 protein: CASSPDRGQPQHF
CDR3 DNA: TGTGCCAGCTCCCCCGACAGGGGCCAGCCCCAGCATTTT
J gene: TRBJ1-5
D gene: TRBD1
clone size: -
V gene: TRBV18

CDR3 protein: CASSLPGTAQETQYF
CDR3 DNA: TGCGCCAGCAGCCTGCCCGGGACAGCACAAGAGACCCAGTACTTC
J gene: TRBJ2-5
D gene: TRBD1
clone size: -
V gene: TRBV5-1

CDR3 protein: CAWSRTGDTEAFF
CDR3 DNA: TGTGCCTGGAGTCGAACAGGGGACACTGAAGCTTTCTTT
J gene: TRBJ1-1
D gene: TRBD1
clone size: -
V gene: TRBV30

CDR3 protein: CASSVGLAGGADTQYF
CDR3 DNA: TGTGCCAGCAGCGTAGGACTAGCGGGGGGGGCAGATACGCAGTATTTT
J gene: TRBJ2-3
D gene: TRBD2
clone size: -
V gene: TRBV9

CDR3 protein: CAWGWKAVNEKLFF
CDR3 DNA: TGTGCCTGGGGGTGGAAGGCGGTGAATGAAAAACTGTTTTTT
J gene: TRBJ1-4
D gene: -
clone size: -
V gene: TRBV30

CDR3 protein: CATKKEYGDTEAFF
CDR3 DNA: TGTGCCACGAAAAAAGAGTACGGGGACACTGAAGCTTTCTTT
J gene: TRBJ1-1
D gene: -
clone size: -
V gene: TRBV19

CDR3 protein: CAIRARTGGGGYTF
CDR3 DNA: TGTGCCATCAGGGCTAGGACAGGGGGCGGTGGCTACACCTTC
J gene: TRBJ1-2
D gene: TRBD1
clone size: -
V gene: TRBV10-3

CDR3 protein: CASSQRQGEKLFF
CDR3 DNA: TGTGCCAGCAGCCAACGACAGGGTGAAAAACTGTTTTTT
J gene: TRBJ1-4
D gene: TRBD1
clone size: -
V gene: TRBV5-8

CDR3 protein: CASGPDFNGELFF
CDR3 DNA: TGTGCTAGTGGCCCAGACTTCAACGGGGAGCTGTTTTTT
J gene: TRBJ2-2
D gene: -
clone size: -
V gene: TRBV12-5

CDR3 protein: CASSGLAGDTQYF
CDR3 DNA: TGTGCCAGCAGTGGACTAGCGGGAGATACGCAGTATTTT
J gene: TRBJ2-3
D gene: TRBD2
clone size: -
V gene: TRBV6-4

CDR3 protein: CASQRDSNNEKLFF
CDR3 DNA: TGTGCCAGCCAACGAGACAGTAATAATGAAAAACTGTTTTTT
J gene: TRBJ1-4
D gene: -
clone size: -
V gene: TRBV2

CDR3 protein: CASSLVPTVTAAGEAFF
CDR3 DNA: TGTGCCAGCAGCTTGGTGCCCACGGTAACTGCCGCTGGTGAAGCTTTCTTT
J gene: TRBJ1-1
D gene: -
clone size: -
V gene: TRBV5-4

CDR3 protein: CASGTDYNSPLHF
CDR3 DNA: TGTGCCAGCGGGACAGATTATAATTCACCCCTCCACTTT
J gene: TRBJ1-6
D gene: TRBD1
clone size: -
V gene: TRBV25-1

CDR3 protein: CASSYSFAGGETQYF
CDR3 DNA: TGTGCCAGCAGTTACTCGTTCGCAGGGGGAGAGACCCAGTACTTC
J gene: TRBJ2-5
D gene: TRBD1
clone size: -
V gene: TRBV6-6

CDR3 protein: CASSLRIAGGPGELFF
CDR3 DNA: TGTGCCAGCAGCTTAAGGATAGCGGGGGGGCCGGGGGAGCTGTTTTTT
J gene: TRBJ2-2
D gene: TRBD2
clone size: few
V gene: TRBV7-2

CDR3 protein: CASSAGLIDTGELFF
CDR3 DNA: TGTGCCAGCAGCGCAGGACTTATCGACACCGGGGAGCTGTTTTTT
J gene: TRBJ2-2
D gene: -
clone size: -
V gene: TRBV14

CDR3 protein: CASSLVGAGDTQYF
CDR3 DNA: TGTGCCAGCAGCTTGGTGGGGGCAGGAGATACGCAGTATTTT
J gene: TRBJ2-3
D gene: -
clone size: few
V gene: TRBV5-8

CDR3 protein: CASRKEGRGYTF
CDR3 DNA: TGTGCCAGCAGGAAGGAGGGCCGAGGCTACACCTTC
J gene: TRBJ1-2
D gene: -
clone size: few
V gene: TRBV28

CDR3 protein: CAWSVHRQETQYF
CDR3 DNA: TGTGCCTGGAGTGTACACAGACAAGAGACCCAGTACTTC
J gene: TRBJ2-5
D gene: -
clone size: -
V gene: TRBV30

CDR3 protein: CAWSPGQGNQPQHF
CDR3 DNA: TGTGCCTGGAGTCCTGGACAGGGGAATCAGCCCCAGCATTTT
J gene: TRBJ1-5
D gene: TRBD1
clone size: -
V gene: TRBV30

CDR3 protein: CASSPGQYLDTEAFF
CDR3 DNA: TGTGCCAGCAGCCCCGGACAGTATTTGGACACTGAAGCTTTCTTT
J gene: TRBJ1-1
D gene: -
clone size: -
V gene: TRBV7-8

CDR3 protein: CASSPTSPRTDTQYF
CDR3 DNA: TGTGCCAGCTCTCCCACTAGCCCTCGCACAGATACGCAGTATTTT
J gene: TRBJ2-3
D gene: -
clone size: -
V gene: TRBV18

CDR3 protein: CASSLAQGMAEAFF
CDR3 DNA: TGCGCCAGCAGCTTGGCTCAGGGGATGGCAGAAGCTTTCTTT
J gene: TRBJ1-1
D gene: -
clone size: few
V gene: TRBV5-1

CDR3 protein: CASSHPGPGGYEQYF
CDR3 DNA: TGCGCCAGCAGCCACCCTGGGCCGGGAGGCTACGAGCAGTACTTC
J gene: TRBJ2-7
D gene: TRBD2
clone size: once
V gene: TRBV4-1

CDR3 protein: CASSASSGTAGNTIYF
CDR3 DNA: TGTGCCAGCAGCGCTTCCTCCGGGACAGCTGGAAACACCATATATTTT
J gene: TRBJ1-3
D gene: TRBD1
clone size: few
V gene: TRBV9

CDR3 protein: CASSDGQYAGELFF
CDR3 DNA: TGTGCCAGCAGCGACGGACAGTACGCCGGGGAGCTGTTTTTT
J gene: TRBJ2-2
D gene: -
clone size: few
V gene: TRBV9

CDR3 protein: CASRSDRDGEQYF
CDR3 DNA: TGTGCCAGCAGATCAGACAGGGATGGCGAGCAGTACTTC
J gene: TRBJ2-7
D gene: TRBD1
clone size: few
V gene: TRBV6-6

CDR3 protein: CASSEGAGGIWEQFF
CDR3 DNA: TGTGCCAGCAGTGAGGGAGCAGGGGGGATTTGGGAGCAGTTCTTC
J gene: TRBJ2-1
D gene: -
clone size: few
V gene: TRBV2

CDR3 protein: CAWSRQGNQPQHF
CDR3 DNA: TGTGCCTGGAGTAGACAGGGAAATCAGCCCCAGCATTTT
J gene: TRBJ1-5
D gene: TRBD1
clone size: -
V gene: TRBV30

CDR3 protein: CASSLAPPGTSTDTQYF
CDR3 DNA: TGTGCCAGCAGCTTAGCCCCCCCAGGGACTAGCACAGATACGCAGTATTTT
J gene: TRBJ2-3
D gene: -
clone size: few
V gene: TRBV7-2

CDR3 protein: CSVVFNIAGQPQHF
CDR3 DNA: TGCAGCGTCGTCTTCAATATCGCGGGTCAGCCCCAGCATTTT
J gene: TRBJ1-5
D gene: -
clone size: -
V gene: TRBV29-1

CDR3 protein: CASSSGAYEQYF
CDR3 DNA: TGTGCCAGCAGCTCAGGTGCCTACGAGCAGTACTTC
J gene: TRBJ2-7
D gene: -
clone size: -
V gene: TRBV7-6

CDR3 protein: CASTPRTVPGGTQYF
CDR3 DNA: TGTGCCAGCACCCCACGGACAGTCCCGGGGGGGACCCAGTACTTC
J gene: TRBJ2-5
D gene: -
clone size: -
V gene: TRBV7-8

CDR3 protein: CSVVVGVETQYF
CDR3 DNA: TGCAGCGTTGTAGTCGGGGTAGAGACCCAGTACTTC
J gene: TRBJ2-5
D gene: -
clone size: -
V gene: TRBV29-1

CDR3 protein: CASSYSPTEKLFF
CDR3 DNA: TGTGCCAGCAGTTACTCACCCACAGAAAAACTGTTTTTT
J gene: TRBJ1-4
D gene: -
clone size: -
V gene: TRBV6-5

CDR3 protein: CASSRLAGALNEQFF
CDR3 DNA: TGCGCCAGCAGCCGACTAGCGGGGGCCCTGAATGAGCAGTTCTTC
J gene: TRBJ2-1
D gene: TRBD2
clone size: few
V gene: TRBV5-1

CDR3 protein: CASSETRSPLHF
CDR3 DNA: TGTGCCAGCAGTGAAACGAGGAGTCCCCTCCACTTT
J gene: TRBJ1-6
D gene: -
clone size: -
V gene: TRBV6-1

CDR3 protein: CSVYSGGTYEQYF
CDR3 DNA: TGCAGCGTGTATAGCGGGGGAACCTACGAGCAGTACTTC
J gene: TRBJ2-7
D gene: TRBD2
clone size: -
V gene: TRBV29-1

CDR3 protein: CASSSGHYGYTF
CDR3 DNA: TGTGCCAGCAGTTCGGGTCACTATGGCTACACCTTC
J gene: TRBJ1-2
D gene: -
clone size: few
V gene: TRBV5-6

CDR3 protein: CAIDNTGLTYEQYF
CDR3 DNA: TGTGCCATCGATAACACAGGGCTAACCTACGAGCAGTACTTC
J gene: TRBJ2-7
D gene: -
clone size: -
V gene: TRBV10-3

CDR3 protein: CASSLARGAGTEAFF
CDR3 DNA: TGCGCCAGCAGCTTGGCTCGGGGGGCGGGCACTGAAGCTTTCTTT
J gene: TRBJ1-1
D gene: -
clone size: -
V gene: TRBV5-1

CDR3 protein: CASRPNRLSNQPQHF
CDR3 DNA: TGTGCCAGCAGACCAAACAGGCTTAGCAATCAGCCCCAGCATTTT
J gene: TRBJ1-5
D gene: -
clone size: -
V gene: TRBV28

CDR3 protein: CASSLSGTGLSYEQYF
CDR3 DNA: TGTGCCAGCAGCTTATCCGGGACAGGCCTCTCCTACGAGCAGTACTTC
J gene: TRBJ2-7
D gene: TRBD1
clone size: -
V gene: TRBV7-9

CDR3 protein: CACSGEGFEAFF
CDR3 DNA: TGTGCCTGTTCCGGGGAGGGGTTTGAAGCTTTCTTT
J gene: TRBJ1-1
D gene: -
clone size: -
V gene: TRBV30

CDR3 protein: CASSPDMTAAVEAFF
CDR3 DNA: TGTGCCAGCAGCCCAGACATGACAGCCGCTGTGGAAGCTTTCTTT
J gene: TRBJ1-1
D gene: -
clone size: once
V gene: TRBV9

CDR3 protein: CAETGKNNTEAFF
CDR3 DNA: TGTGCCGAGACAGGGAAGAATAACACTGAAGCTTTCTTT
J gene: TRBJ1-1
D gene: TRBD1
clone size: -
V gene: TRBV25-1

CDR3 protein: CASSPGQQNSPLHF
CDR3 DNA: TGCGCCAGCAGCCCCGGACAGCAGAATTCACCCCTCCACTTT
J gene: TRBJ1-6
D gene: -
clone size: -
V gene: TRBV5-1

CDR3 protein: CASSPTRGNTEAFF
CDR3 DNA: TGTGCCAGCAGCCCCACAAGAGGGAACACTGAAGCTTTCTTT
J gene: TRBJ1-1
D gene: -
clone size: -
V gene: TRBV9

CDR3 protein: CASSVGTGKPFYTF
CDR3 DNA: TGTGCCAGCAGCGTCGGGACAGGGAAGCCCTTCTACACCTTC
J gene: TRBJ1-2
D gene: TRBD1
clone size: -
V gene: TRBV7-3

CDR3 protein: CASSLVPMETQYF
CDR3 DNA: TGCGCCAGCAGCTTGGTTCCTATGGAGACCCAGTACTTC
J gene: TRBJ2-5
D gene: -
clone size: -
V gene: TRBV5-1

CDR3 protein: CASSYFGAGGTDTQYF
CDR3 DNA: TGTGCCAGCAGTTACTTCGGAGCGGGAGGGACAGATACGCAGTATTTT
J gene: TRBJ2-3
D gene: TRBD2
clone size: -
V gene: TRBV6-5

CDR3 protein: CASSMAGGAHGYTF
CDR3 DNA: TGTGCCAGTAGTATGGCAGGGGGCGCCCATGGCTACACCTTC
J gene: TRBJ1-2
D gene: TRBD1
clone size: few
V gene: TRBV19

CDR3 protein: CASSLYGGVGQETQYF
CDR3 DNA: TGCGCCAGCAGCTTGTATGGGGGGGTCGGGCAAGAGACCCAGTACTTC
J gene: TRBJ2-5
D gene: TRBD2
clone size: -
V gene: TRBV5-1

CDR3 protein: CASSWDREALQETQYF
CDR3 DNA: TGTGCCAGCAGTTGGGACAGGGAGGCCCTTCAAGAGACCCAGTACTTC
J gene: TRBJ2-5
D gene: TRBD1
clone size: -
V gene: TRBV6-5